The following is a T cell receptor beta chain sequence with its context. Its antigen is still unknown. These data come from a study of cytotoxic CD8 clonotypes in ibrutinib-treated CLL. Looking at the study overall: Overall, about 25 responses were partial and 2 complete; following median roughly 70 months, around 15 patients stayed remitted and approximately 12 progressed.

The V end was cut by 1 base, the J end by 3 bases, with 16 bases between. CDR3 length: 17 residues. Germline CDR1 LNHNV, CDR2 YYDKDF (reference sequence). Study-wide points: Clonality went up at the time of ibrutinib response, stayed stable in sustained remission, and later dropped back toward its baseline level at progression.

Target depth was 1 in 200,000 to 1 in 1 million T cells, about 10x per clonotype. Method: immunoSEQ multiplex PCR; TCRdb's copy keeps in-frame clones and lacks some. The sample includes some 200,000 clones, around 72% of them seen just once. The TCR originated in a human donor with chronic lymphocytic leukemia. This material consisted of PBMCs, taken after 24 months of ibrutinib treatment. The chain employs TRBV15 and TRBJ1-5; a weak D match, TRBD1 (5 bases). The CDR3 DNA sequence: TGTGCCACCAGCAGAGTCCCCCTCTTGGGGCACAATCAGCCCCAGCATTTT. Its protein is CATSRVPLLGHNQPQHF.